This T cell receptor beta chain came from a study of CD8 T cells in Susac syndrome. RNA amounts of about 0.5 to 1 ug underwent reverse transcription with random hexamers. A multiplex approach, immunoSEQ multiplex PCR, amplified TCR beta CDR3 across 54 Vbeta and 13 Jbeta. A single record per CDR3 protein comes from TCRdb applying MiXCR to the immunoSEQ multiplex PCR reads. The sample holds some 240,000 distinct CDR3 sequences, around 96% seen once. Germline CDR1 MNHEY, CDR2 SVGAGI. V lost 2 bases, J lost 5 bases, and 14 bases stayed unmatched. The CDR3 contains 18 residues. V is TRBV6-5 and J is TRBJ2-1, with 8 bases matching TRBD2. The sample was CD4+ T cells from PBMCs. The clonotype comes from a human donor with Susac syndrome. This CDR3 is CASSYGTGVGGRNNEQFF. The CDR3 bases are TGTGCCAGCAGTTACGGCACCGGAGTTGGCGGGAGGAACAATGAGCAGTTCTTC.